The present TCR beta chain was sequenced within a study of siplizumab effects on memory and regulatory T cells (dated by TCRdb to about 2019). For the study in its entirety: The study examined how the anti-CD2 antibody siplizumab affects alloreactive T-cell subsets in allogeneic mixed lymphocyte reactions built from human PBMCs. Overall study results and their limits: The cumulative frequency of alloreactive sequences traceable to unstimulated CD4+ memory T cells was significantly reduced by siplizumab. Because sequences at frequencies below about 10^-5 were poorly captured, only a minor fraction of alloreactive clones could be mapped back to unstimulated subsets. Among mappable alloreactive CD4+ clones, an average Treg-derived fraction of approximately 73% was observed with siplizumab, compared with approximately 25% in control reactions. Greater diversity appeared to be present in unstimulated naive T cells than in memory T cells, and a substantial contribution to the alloresponse seemed to be made by naive cells. No functional confirmation was obtained for the suppressive function of proliferating Tregs from siplizumab cultures. About 75-96% of proliferating CD4+ or CD8+ clones could not be given a naive or memory phenotype.

The protocol used for the library was the immunoSEQ multiplex PCR assay. Some 100,000 TCR templates per sample were assayed by the deep sequencing platform. Genomic DNA extracted from sorted T cells was the material used for TCRbeta CDR3 sequencing. In the authors' own workflow: Clonal analysis of TCRbeta CDR3 data was done in the R programming language. Comparing unstimulated samples against CFSE-low samples taken after the reaction was how alloreactive CD4+ and CD8+ clones were defined. By matching sequences to the repertoires of sorted unstimulated Treg and non-Treg cells, each alloreactive CD4+ clone was assigned a regulatory or non-regulatory origin. In TCRdb, the immuneACCESS table is reduced to in-frame sequences with V and J assigned. These tables do not hold every clone; where another copy was compared, an unresolved V gene accounts for under half, and the others remain unexplained. The V and J calls and clone size are taken from that table; D and trimming were inferred from the DNA. This sample lists more than 85,000 clones; about 90% were detected once. Clones ranked in the top ten supply about 2.4% of the sample.

TCRbeta CDR3 sequencing was performed on sorted unstimulated T cells and on proliferating T cells recovered from mixed lymphocyte reactions. Fresh whole blood from about ten HLA-typed healthy donors served as the source for isolating PBMCs. About this clone itself: The clone's antigen remains unknown. No much larger clonotype is one base removed from it; base qualities were not supplied.

For CDR1 and CDR2, the germline V gene (reference sequence) lists MNHEY and SMNVEV. From the cysteine through the phenylalanine, the CDR3 covers 15 amino acids. CDR3 DNA is the only sequence kept; it has 45 bases, read in frame from the first base. V sheds 0 bases and J sheds 1 base, leaving 7 bases between their ends. Sequenced material: CD4+ T cells sorted from blood. This receptor was taken from a human donor in good health. Some clones in this sample may be carry-over from other donors' samples. The rearrangement combines TRBV27 with TRBJ2-1, with the D gene too uncertain to name. CDR3 loop: CASSLSWGSYNEQFF. The sequence in DNA is TGTGCCAGCAGTTTATCTTGGGGTTCCTACAATGAGCAGTTCTTC.